A selection of T cell receptor beta chains follows, all from one sample in a study of T-cell reconstitution after alpha-beta-depleted transplantation in children. TCRdb re-called the PCR reads with MiXCR, one entry per CDR3 protein. The table lists approximately 230,000 distinct CDR3 sequences, about 23% of them singletons. Sequencing was performed on PBMCs, taken before TCRalphabeta/CD19-depleted stem cell transplant. The receptors come from a girl aged 2 to 10 with Fanconi anemia, due to receive a stem cell transplant. CDR3s include the opening cysteine and the closing phenylalanine or tryptophan. Each record gives: clone size, J gene, V gene, D gene, CDR3 DNA, CDR3 protein. A D gene is named only where the DNA matches it firmly. The size entry is marked missing in some rows and otherwise reads once, few, many or a size class.

. | TRBJ1-3 | TRBV20-1 | TRBD1 | TGCAGTGCTAGGGGATACGACAGGGAATCGAACACCATATATTTT | CSARGYDRESNTIYF
. | TRBJ2-1 | TRBV2 | TRBD2 | TGTGCCAGGAAGAAGGGATTAGCGGGAGGGGACTACAATGAGCAGTTCTTC | CARKKGLAGGDYNEQFF
many | TRBJ2-3 | TRBV7-2 | TRBD2 | TGTGCCAGCAGCTTCCGGACTAGCCCCGCAGATACGCAGTATTTT | CASSFRTSPADTQYF
many | TRBJ2-1 | TRBV5-6 | . | TGTGCCAGCAGCTTAGTAGCGGCCAGCTCCTACAATGAGCAGTTCTTC | CASSLVAASSYNEQFF
few | TRBJ2-5 | TRBV7-7 | TRBD2 | TGTGCCAGCAGCTTAGCTGGGACTAGCGGGGCACAAGAGACCCAGTACTTC | CASSLAGTSGAQETQYF
. | TRBJ1-2 | TRBV7-9 | . | TGTGCCAGCAGCTACAATAGACCCGGCTACACCTTC | CASSYNRPGYTF
many | TRBJ2-6 | TRBV13 | . | TGTGCCAGCAGCTTAGGCCATGGTTGGTCTGGGGCCAACGTCCTGACTTTC | CASSLGHGWSGANVLTF
. | TRBJ2-3 | TRBV29-1 | . | TGCAGCGCTCTAGAGCATACGCAGTATTTT | CSALEHTQYF
. | TRBJ1-5 | TRBV20-1 | TRBD1 | TGCAGTGCTACACCCCCAGGGGGCCATGATCAGCCCCAGCATTTT | CSATPPGGHDQPQHF
many | TRBJ1-1 | TRBV12-3/TRBV12-4 | . | TGTGCCAGCAGTTCCGGGACGGGAGTCGAAGCTTTCTTT | CASSSGTGVEAFF
. | TRBJ2-1 | TRBV21-1 | . | TGTGCCAGCAGCGAATACTTCACAGGGGAAAGCTCCTACAATGAGCAGTTCTTC | CASSEYFTGESSYNEQFF
many | TRBJ1-2 | TRBV29-1 | . | TGCAGCGTTGAAGAGGCGGGGAACTATGGCTACACCTTC | CSVEEAGNYGYTF
. | TRBJ2-2 | TRBV2 | . | TGTGCCAGCAGTCCCCGGCCGAACACCGGGGAGCTGTTTTTT | CASSPRPNTGELFF
. | TRBJ2-6 | TRBV28 | . | TGTGCCAGCAGTACAAGGGGCAGGACATCGCTCGCTGGGGCCAACGTCCTGACTTTC | CASSTRGRTSLAGANVLTF
. | TRBJ1-5 | TRBV29-1 | TRBD1 | TGCAGCGTTGCGGGACAGGCAAATCAGCCCCAGCATTTT | CSVAGQANQPQHF
many | TRBJ2-7 | TRBV20-1 | . | TGCAGTGCTAGGAGCTCCTACGAGCAGTACTTC | CSARSSYEQYF
many | TRBJ2-1 | TRBV20-1 | . | TGCAGTGCTAGAGAAGGGCTAGCAGGGCAGTTCTTC | CSAREGLAGQFF
. | TRBJ2-7 | TRBV29-1 | . | TGCAGCGTTGGTGGGGACTCCTACGAGCAGTACTTC | CSVGGDSYEQYF
. | TRBJ2-7 | TRBV12-3/TRBV12-4 | . | TGTGCCAGCAGTTTCGTTCCCTACGAGCAGTACTTC | CASSFVPYEQYF
. | TRBJ2-7 | TRBV6-5 | TRBD2 | TGTGCCAGCAGTTACTCGACCCGGGGACTAGCCCGTTACGAGCAGTACTTC | CASSYSTRGLARYEQYF
. | TRBJ2-1 | TRBV30 | . | TGTGCCTGGAGTGTAGTGTCTGCCACTCGGTTCTTC | CAWSVVSATRFF
many | TRBJ2-1 | TRBV9 | TRBD2 | TGTGCCAGCAGCGTAGGGGCGGGACTAGGTAACAATGAGCAGTTCTTC | CASSVGAGLGNNEQFF
many | TRBJ2-7 | TRBV9 | TRBD1 | TGTGCCAGCAGCGCGACGGGACAGGGCTACGAGCAGTACTTC | CASSATGQGYEQYF
. | TRBJ1-4 | TRBV6-5 | . | TGTGCCAGCAGTTACGGGACAACTAATGAAAAACTGTTTTTT | CASSYGTTNEKLFF
many | TRBJ2-7 | TRBV5-1 | . | TGCGCCAGCAGCGCAAAGACCGATAGCTCCTACGAGCAGTACTTC | CASSAKTDSSYEQYF
. | TRBJ2-2 | TRBV29-1 | . | TGCAGCGTTGTGGGGTCGAACACCGGGGAGCTGTTTTTT | CSVVGSNTGELFF
many | TRBJ2-4 | TRBV11-2 | TRBD1 | TGTGCCAGCAGCCCCCGGACAGGGGAAAACATTCAGTACTTC | CASSPRTGENIQYF
. | TRBJ2-1 | TRBV11-2 | TRBD2 | TGTGCCAGCAGCTTAGATCTAGCGGGGGCCTACAATGAGCAGTTCTTC | CASSLDLAGAYNEQFF
few | TRBJ2-7 | TRBV29-1 | . | TGCAGCGTTGGCACACAAGCCTACGAGCAGTACTTC | CSVGTQAYEQYF
many | TRBJ2-5 | TRBV20-1 | . | TGCAGTGCTAGACCTTTTACAGGACAAGAGACCCAGTACTTC | CSARPFTGQETQYF
. | TRBJ2-7 | TRBV15 | . | TGTGCCACCAGGCCGGGACATTTCTCCTACGAGCAGTACTTC | CATRPGHFSYEQYF
many | TRBJ2-7 | TRBV20-1 | TRBD1 | TGCAGTGCTAGAGGACAGGGTGTATTCTACGAGCAGTACTTC | CSARGQGVFYEQYF
many | TRBJ1-1 | TRBV6-2/TRBV6-3 | . | TGTGCCAGCAGTTACACTCGACAGGAAGCTTTCTTT | CASSYTRQEAFF
. | TRBJ2-7 | TRBV2 | . | TGTGCCAGCAGTGATCTAGCGAAAAGTGTCTACGAGCAGTACTTC | CASSDLAKSVYEQYF
few | TRBJ2-1 | TRBV5-5 | . | TGTGCCAGCAGCTTGAAACAGGCGCGCTCCTACAATGAGCAGTTCTTC | CASSLKQARSYNEQFF
. | TRBJ1-1 | TRBV30 | TRBD1 | TGTGCCTGGGACTATACAGGGGGCACTGAAGCTTTCTTT | CAWDYTGGTEAFF
many | TRBJ2-1 | TRBV29-1 | TRBD1 | TGCAGCGTTGAACGGACAGGGAGGACGTTCTTC | CSVERTGRTFF
many | TRBJ1-6 | TRBV11-2 | TRBD1 | TGTGCCAGCAGCTCCGGGACAGGGGTATCACCCCTCCACTTT | CASSSGTGVSPLHF
. | TRBJ2-1 | TRBV10-1 | . | TGCGCCAGCAGGCGGAGCTCAACCTACAATGAGCAGTTCTTC | CASRRSSTYNEQFF
. | TRBJ1-1 | TRBV29-1 | . | TGCAGCGTTGAAAGGCCGCTTGAAGCTTTCTTT | CSVERPLEAFF